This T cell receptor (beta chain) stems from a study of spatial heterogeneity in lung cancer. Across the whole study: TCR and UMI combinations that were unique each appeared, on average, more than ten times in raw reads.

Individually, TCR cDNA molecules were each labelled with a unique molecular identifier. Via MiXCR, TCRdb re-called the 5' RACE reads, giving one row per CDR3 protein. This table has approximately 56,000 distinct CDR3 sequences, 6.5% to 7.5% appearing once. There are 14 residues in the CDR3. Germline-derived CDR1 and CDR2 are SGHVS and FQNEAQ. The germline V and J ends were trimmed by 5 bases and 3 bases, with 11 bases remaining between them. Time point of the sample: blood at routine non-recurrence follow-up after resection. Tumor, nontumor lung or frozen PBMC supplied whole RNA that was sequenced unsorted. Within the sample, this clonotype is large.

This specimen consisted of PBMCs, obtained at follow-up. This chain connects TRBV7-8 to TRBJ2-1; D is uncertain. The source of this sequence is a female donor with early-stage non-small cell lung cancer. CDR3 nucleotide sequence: TGTGCCAGCAGCCCAGATTGGGGCTACAATGAGCAGTTCTTC. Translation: CASSPDWGYNEQFF. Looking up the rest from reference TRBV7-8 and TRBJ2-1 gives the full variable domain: GAGVSQSPRYKVAKRGQDVALRCDPISGHVSLFWYQQALGQGPEFLTYFQNEAQLDKSGLPSDRFFAERPEGSVSTLKIQRTQQEDSAVYLCASSPDWGYNEQFFGPGTRLTVL.